The 26 T cell receptor beta chains presented below share a single source sample, sequenced in a study of human CD8 memory T cell subsets. CCR7+ PD-1+ TIGIT+ early memory CD8+ cells with dysfunctional traits were TPEX. Generation of TCR beta libraries used UMI-labeled 5' RACE. For each CDR3 protein, TCRdb gives one entry from its re-call of the 5' RACE reads, without DNA. The specimen's table records fewer than 11,000 distinct CDR3 sequences. Sequenced input: CD8+ T cells from PBMCs. The receptor set was obtained from a human donor in good health.

The rearrangement links TRBV6-5 to TRBJ1-4. This CDR3 has 17 residues. Per the germline V gene, CDR1 is MNHEY and CDR2 is SVGAGI. The CDR3: CASSYSSATATNEKLFF.

This chain uses TRBV11-1 with TRBJ2-3. CDR3 length: 13 residues. The V gene's germline CDR1 is SGHAT and CDR2 FQDESV (reference sequence). The CDR3 loop is CASSPEITDTQYF.

The gene calls are TRBV20-1 and TRBJ1-1. Germline V lookup: CDR1 DFQATT, CDR2 SNEGSKA (reference sequence). There are 12 residues in the CDR3. The CDR3 sequence is CSARERETEAFF.

The chain has TRBV27 and TRBJ2-3; the TRBD1 assignment by TCRdb is unverifiable without DNA. CDR1 and CDR2 (germline): MNHEY, SMNVEV (reference sequence). CDR3 length: 16 residues. CDR3 region: CASSPRQGGSTDTQYF.

The chain joins TRBV15 to TRBJ1-4; TCRdb proposes TRBD1, but this gene call is untestable without DNA. From germline, CDR1 is LNHNV and CDR2 YYDKDF (reference sequence). CDR3 length: 15 residues. The CDR3 spells CATSRDDSTFEKLFF.

This chain connects TRBV5-5 to TRBJ1-2; the TCRdb D gene call, TRBD1, has no DNA to confirm it. There are 19 residues in the CDR3. Germline CDR1 is SGHKS and CDR2 is YYEKEE (reference sequence). CDR3 sequence: CASSWGWEAQGDNNYGYTF.

The V call is TRBV12-3 or TRBV12-4, the J call TRBJ2-7; TCRdb designates TRBD1, a call that cannot be tested without DNA. The CDR3 has 16 amino acids. This CDR3 is CASSHSGAGGLYEQYF.

The genes are TRBV29-1 and TRBJ2-1; without DNA, the TCRdb call of TRBD2 cannot be checked. The germline CDR1 and CDR2 sequences are SQVTM and ANQGSEA. The CDR3 sequence is 14 residues long. The CDR3 sequence: CSVATSGRGFEQFF.

The rearrangement links TRBV12-3 or TRBV12-4 to TRBJ1-6; with no DNA, the TCRdb D assignment of TRBD1 cannot be verified. The CDR3 consists of 15 residues. This chain's CDR3 is CASSPRGEGGSPLHF.

This sequence joins TRBV12-3 or TRBV12-4 and TRBJ2-1; as DNA is missing, the TRBD2 call by TCRdb cannot be tested. CDR3 size: 14 residues. The CDR3 protein is CASFEGTSAEEQFF.

The V gene is TRBV20-1, the J gene TRBJ2-3; TCRdb's D gene call, TRBD2, goes unchecked for lack of DNA. The CDR3 length is 15 residues. CDR1 and CDR2 from the germline V gene are DFQATT and SNEGSKA (reference sequence). The CDR3 region is CSARDSGALGDTQYF.

The genes are TRBV6-6 and TRBJ2-1; the D call from TCRdb, TRBD2, cannot be confirmed without DNA. Per the germline V gene, CDR1 is MNHNY and CDR2 is SVGAGI (reference sequence). This CDR3 comprises 15 residues. CDR3 region: CASSYTRLAGNEQFF.

This chain joins TRBV5-5 and TRBJ2-3; checking the TCRdb D call of TRBD1 is not possible without DNA. CDR3 size: 18 residues. Germline values: CDR1 SGHKS, CDR2 YYEKEE (reference sequence). This chain's CDR3 is CASSVTAGRRRNTDTQYF.

The rearrangement uses TRBV6-5 and TRBJ2-7; TCRdb's D call, TRBD1, is unchecked because there is no DNA. The CDR3 contains 13 residues. Germline CDR1 and CDR2: MNHEY and SVGAGI. The CDR3 sequence: CASSPGTAYEQYF.

The chain uses TRBV7-2 and TRBJ2-7. Germline V gene sequence: CDR1 SGHTA, CDR2 FQGNSA. The length of the CDR3 is 12 residues. The CDR3 here is CASSPLSEEQYF.

The gene calls are TRBV27 and TRBJ2-7; the TRBD1 assignment by TCRdb is unverifiable without DNA. The CDR3 extends over 14 amino acids. Germline CDR1 is MNHEY and CDR2 is SMNVEV (reference sequence). The chain's CDR3 is CASSSLDGKYEQYF.

CDR3 amino acids: CAISEPLSGGASQTQYF. V usage is TRBV10-3 and J usage is TRBJ2-5; TCRdb proposes TRBD2, but this gene call is untestable without DNA. The CDR3 loop spans 17 amino acids. CDR1 ENHRY and CDR2 SYGVKD come from the germline V gene.

This clonotype is called medium-sized based on its frequency. CDR3 in amino acids: CAISGDGYEQYF. V and J are TRBV10-3 and TRBJ2-7; no DNA is available, so the TRBD1 call from TCRdb remains unchecked. CDR3 length: 12 amino acids. Germline lookup yields CDR1 ENHRY and CDR2 SYGVKD.

This chain joins TRBV7-9 and TRBJ1-4; TCRdb calls TRBD1, which cannot be checked without DNA. Germline V CDR1 and CDR2: SEHNR, FQNEAQ (reference sequence). The CDR3 has 16 amino acids. CDR3 protein: CASSPRSGTANEKLFF.

The J gene is TRBJ1-1, the V gene TRBV19; absent DNA, TCRdb's TRBD1 call cannot be checked. The CDR3 sequence is 13 residues long. Per the germline V gene, CDR1 is LNHDA and CDR2 is SQIVND (reference sequence). The CDR3 reads CASSPGRYTEAFF.

This clonotype is medium-sized (0.01 to 0.1%) by frequency. V usage is TRBV20-1 and J usage is TRBJ1-1; the TCRdb call, TRBD1, lacks DNA for checking. The CDR3 is made up of 16 amino acids. CDR1 and CDR2 from the germline V gene are DFQATT and SNEGSKA (reference sequence). CDR3 in amino acids: CSAPDRTSNFNTEAFF.

The chain links TRBV28 to TRBJ2-3; the D gene TCRdb calls, TRBD1, cannot be checked with no DNA. Germline assignment: CDR1 MDHEN and CDR2 SYDVKM. The CDR3 covers 15 residues. The CDR3 loop reads CASSLTGFTTDTQYF.

CDR3 sequence: CASRAPGRSSYEQYF. The V gene is TRBV6-2 or TRBV6-3, the J gene TRBJ2-7; TCRdb selects TRBD1, and the lack of DNA leaves this call unchecked. From germline, CDR1 is MNHEY and CDR2 SVGEGT. The CDR3 contains 15 residues.

The J gene is TRBJ2-7, the V gene TRBV4-2; the D gene TCRdb calls, TRBD2, cannot be checked with no DNA. In germline, CDR1 is LGHNA, CDR2 YNFKEQ. CDR3 size: 15 residues. CDR3 sequence: CASRWDRDSVYEQYF.

The chain combines TRBV30 with TRBJ2-1. CDR3 length equals 13 residues. Germline CDR1 GTSNPN, CDR2 SVGIG (reference sequence). This CDR3 reads CAWSVALGNEQFF.

V gene TRBV6-5 combines with J gene TRBJ2-2; without DNA, the TCRdb call of TRBD1 cannot be checked. The CDR3 extends over 15 amino acids. Germline lookup yields CDR1 MNHEY and CDR2 SVGAGI. The CDR3 region is CASSYSTGSDGELFF.